This TCR beta chain was recorded in a study of response to subunit inactivated influenza vaccine. The germline V gene has CDR1 MNHNS and CDR2 SASEGT. Trimming shortened V by 7 bases and J by 6 bases, and 15 bases separated the two germline ends. The CDR3 is 14 residues long. TCRdb independently ran MiXCR on the RT-PCR reads; one entry per CDR3 protein. Of around 540,000 distinct CDR3 sequences in the sample, 12% were seen once. Study observations and caveats: Authors suggested that a seasonal influenza vaccination recruits few new T cells each time.

Only a few counts were recorded for this clonotype. Its antigen is as yet unknown. The receptor was derived from a man in his fifties or sixties who received an inactivated influenza vaccine. The sequenced sample was PBMCs from blood, obtained on the day of vaccination. The rearrangement uses TRBV6-1 and TRBJ2-2; D may be TRBD1 (5 bases). The CDR3 DNA is TGTGCCAGCACCCAGGCAAGGGGTGCCGGGGAGCTGTTTTTT. Amino acid sequence: CASTQARGAGELFF.